The 19 T cell receptor beta chains reported below all come from one sample, sequenced in a study of T cells in Graves' hyperthyroidism and ophthalmopathy. From RNA transcripts, TCR beta CDR3 regions were amplified. First-round RT-PCR with HTBI primers amplified the TCR CDR3 region. TCRdb itself ran the multiplex PCR reads through MiXCR, one entry per CDR3 protein. The repertoire consists of a few hundred thousand distinct CDR3 sequences, with approximately 14% occurring once and the leading ten covering 7.3%. Input material: blood. These TCRs come from a woman aged 25 to 39 with Graves' hyperthyroidism.

This clonotype was seen only a few times. This sequence joins TRBV7-9 and TRBJ2-7; 7 bases align to TRBD2. CDR1 SEHNR and CDR2 FQNEAQ come from the germline V gene (reference sequence). The CDR3 spans 15 residues. Losses at the gene ends were 6 bases for V and 0 bases for J; bases not matched to a gene: 8. The CDR3 nucleotides are TGTGCCAGCAGGCCCCGGGGAGGGGCCTCCTACGAGCAGTACTTC. Residues: CASRPRGGASYEQYF.

In the case of this clonotype: A single base separates this from a much larger clone, so it may be a read error. The chain uses TRBV29-1 and TRBJ1-1, with D possibly TRBD1 on 6 matching bases. Trimming pared 7 bases from V and 4 bases from J, leaving 13 bases between. Per the germline V gene, CDR1 is SQVTM and CDR2 is ANQGSEA. The CDR3 is 12 residues long. The CDR3 sequence is CSAGTGSTEAFF. For the CDR3, the DNA is TGCAGCGCTGGAACAGGGAGCACTGAAGCTTTCTTT.

This clonotype was seen repeatedly, ten times or more. This chain joins TRBV2 and TRBJ2-7; D is unclear. Germline CDR1 reads SNHLY; CDR2 reads FYNNEI. CDR3 size: 14 residues. Trimming removed 7 bases at V and 6 bases at J, with 19 bases between. The CDR3: CASNPTTLIGEQYF. The CDR3 nucleotides read TGTGCCAGCAACCCCACGACCCTCATCGGCGAGCAGTACTTC.

There are many counts of this clonotype. This chain joins TRBV2 and TRBJ1-1, with 7 bases identical to TRBD1. The CDR3 sequence is 15 residues long. Trimming at V came to 8 bases and at J to 1 base, leaving 10 bases not matched to a gene. Per the germline V gene, CDR1 is SNHLY and CDR2 is FYNNEI. The CDR3: CASYYPGTANTEAFF. The CDR3 DNA reads as TGTGCCAGCTATTATCCCGGGACAGCGAACACTGAAGCTTTCTTT.

This clonotype was seen a few times. For the CDR3, the DNA is TGTGCCAGCAGCCCTTCTCGGACCCAGCATTTT. It is translated as CASSPSRTQHF. The J gene is TRBJ1-5, the V gene TRBV28; D call uncertain. The CDR3 runs to 11 residues. V was trimmed by 6 bases and J by 11 bases, leaving 11 bases between them. The germline gives CDR1 MDHEN, CDR2 SYDVKM. The full variable domain, with the rest looked up from reference TRBV28 and TRBJ1-5, is DVKVTQSSRYLVKRTGEKVFLECVQDMDHENMFWYRQDPGLGLRLIYFSYDVKMKEKGDIPEGYSVSREKKERFSLILESASTNQTSMYLCASSPSRTQHFGDGTRLSIL.

This clonotype has at least ten counts. The chain couples TRBV20-1 to TRBJ2-7; D not certain. The CDR3 spans 13 residues. Germline values: CDR1 DFQATT, CDR2 SNEGSKA (reference sequence). With 4 bases removed from V and 2 bases from J, the gap between germline ends came to 12 bases. The CDR3 DNA is TGCAGTGCTACCCCGGGCGGTACCTACGAGCAGTACTTC. This encodes CSATPGGTYEQYF.

As for this clonotype: One junction end disagrees with the germline gene, perhaps due to a read error. The chain has TRBV7-7 and TRBJ2-3, with TRBD2 matching over 7 bases. CDR1 SSHAT and CDR2 FNYEAQ come from the germline V gene (reference sequence). This CDR3 has 15 amino acids. The CDR3 reads CASSFLVGGTDTQYF. The DNA for the CDR3 is TGTGCTAGCAGCTTTCTAGTGGGAGGGACAGATACGCAGTATTTT.

In this sample, this clonotype turned up a few times. The genes are TRBV30 and TRBJ2-3; 11 bases line up with TRBD2. The germline V gene has CDR1 GTSNPN and CDR2 SVGIG (reference sequence). CDR3 size: 18 residues. After removal of 0 bases from V and 4 bases from J, the junction contained 12 bases not matched to a gene. CDR3 amino acids: CAWSVLTTSGRNPDTQYF. For the CDR3, the DNA is TGTGCCTGGAGTGTACTTACCACTAGCGGGAGAAATCCAGATACGCAGTATTTT.

This clonotype was counted between two and nine times. V is TRBV29-1 and J is TRBJ2-7, with 9 nucleotides matching TRBD1. Germline CDR1 SQVTM, CDR2 ANQGSEA. After removal of 6 bases from V and 4 bases from J, the junction contained 4 bases not matched to a gene. The CDR3 spans 12 residues. The CDR3 nucleotides are TGCAGCGTGGCACAGGGGGCTTACGAGCAGTACTTC. This encodes CSVAQGAYEQYF.

This clonotype was seen a handful of times. The J gene is TRBJ2-5, the V gene TRBV14; D possibly corresponds to TRBD1 (5 bases). Germline values: CDR1 SGHDN, CDR2 FVKESK. Deletions cut 1 base from V and 0 bases from J, with 9 bases between. CDR3 length: 15 residues. CDR3 sequence reads: CASSQGQLYQETQYF. In nucleotides, the CDR3 is TGTGCCAGCAGCCAAGGACAGTTATACCAAGAGACCCAGTACTTC.

There are many counts of this clonotype. The rearrangement links TRBV7-2 to TRBJ2-3; the D gene is possibly TRBD1 (5 bases). Per the germline V gene, CDR1 is SGHTA and CDR2 is FQGNSA. V was clipped by 1 base and J by 1 base, with 15 bases between them. The CDR3 runs 17 residues. CDR3 sequence: CASSLVDRQSGTDTQYF. DNA of the CDR3: TGTGCCAGCAGCTTAGTTGATCGACAGTCTGGCACAGATACGCAGTATTTT.

J is TRBJ2-5 and V is TRBV28; 10 bases fit TRBD1. Germline values: CDR1 MDHEN, CDR2 SYDVKM. Trimming removed 2 bases from V and 7 bases from J; junction bases left unmatched: 10. The CDR3 extends over 16 amino acids. The CDR3 here is CASSLLWDRGGGTQYF. CDR3 nucleotide sequence: TGTGCCAGCAGTTTACTCTGGGACAGGGGTGGTGGGACCCAGTACTTC.

This clonotype was counted a few times. This rearrangement joins TRBV5-4 to TRBJ2-3, with TRBD2 matching 11 bases. J was trimmed by 6 bases and V by 4 bases; bases with no gene match: 4. CDR3 length: 14 residues. Germline V gene sequence: CDR1 SGHNT, CDR2 YYREEE (reference sequence). In DNA, the CDR3 is TGTGCCAGCAGCCGATCTAGCGGGAGGGATACGCAGTATTTT. Protein product: CASSRSSGRDTQYF. The variable domain in full, completed from reference TRBV5-4 and TRBJ2-3, reads ETGVTQSPTHLIKTRGQQVTLRCSSQSGHNTVSWYQQALGQGPQFIFQYYREEENGRGNFPPRFSGLQFPNYSSELNVNALELDDSALYLCASSRSSGRDTQYFGPGTRLTVL.

This rearrangement joins TRBV7-6 to TRBJ2-3; tentative D call: TRBD2 (5 bases). This CDR3 is 15 amino acids long. With 6 bases removed from V and 1 base from J, the gap between germline ends came to 14 bases. Looked up from germline, CDR1 is SGHVS and CDR2 is FNYEAQ. The CDR3 reads CASSYLGVGTDTQYF. CDR3 nucleotide sequence: TGTGCCAGCAGTTACCTGGGAGTCGGCACAGATACGCAGTATTTT.

This clonotype was recorded many times. This chain joins TRBV28 and TRBJ2-7; 7 bases map to TRBD1. With 3 bases clipped from V and 4 bases from J, the junction kept 6 bases outside the gene matches. CDR3 length: 14 residues. Germline CDR1 is MDHEN and CDR2 is SYDVKM. The CDR3 loop reads CASSFFDRAYEQYF. As DNA, the CDR3 is TGTGCCAGCAGTTTCTTCGACAGGGCGTACGAGCAGTACTTC. Full variable domain (remainder filled in from reference TRBV28 and TRBJ2-7): DVKVTQSSRYLVKRTGEKVFLECVQDMDHENMFWYRQDPGLGLRLIYFSYDVKMKEKGDIPEGYSVSREKKERFSLILESASTNQTSMYLCASSFFDRAYEQYFGPGTRLTVT.

This clonotype was seen a handful of times. The chain carries TRBV10-3 and TRBJ1-4, with a tentative D call TRBD1 (5 bases). Trimming removed 0 bases from V and 5 bases from J, with 19 bases in between. This CDR3 region has 18 residues. CDR1 and CDR2 (germline): ENHRY, SYGVKD. DNA for the CDR3: TGTGCCATCAGTGAGTCCCCCCTGAGGAGAGGGGTGAATGAAAAACTGTTTTTT. Amino acid sequence: CAISESPLRRGVNEKLFF.

This clonotype came up many times. The V call is TRBV27, the J call TRBJ2-5; D might be TRBD1 (8 bases). The CDR3 totals 14 residues. With 6 bases removed from V and 2 bases from J, the gap between germline ends came to 13 bases. Germline CDR1 is MNHEY and CDR2 is SMNVEV (reference sequence). CDR3: CASRKQGGQETQYF. As DNA, the CDR3 is TGTGCCAGCAGGAAACAGGGGGGGCAAGAGACCCAGTACTTC.

The rearrangement joins TRBV9 to TRBJ2-2, with TRBD2 matching 11 bases. This CDR3 has 19 amino acids. The germline CDR1 and CDR2 sequences are SGDLS and YYNGEE. J was trimmed by 5 bases and V by 6 bases; bases with no gene match: 18. CDR3 amino acids: CASIPPPGLAEGGTGELFF. The CDR3 DNA reads as TGTGCCAGCATCCCTCCTCCGGGACTAGCGGAGGGAGGGACCGGGGAGCTGTTTTTT.

DNA for the CDR3: TGTGCCAGCAGTGGCACCGGGACAGGGGTCACCGCAGCACTCTATGGCTACACCTTC. This translates into CASSGTGTGVTAALYGYTF. The chain combines TRBV6-1 with TRBJ1-2, with 10 bases lining up with TRBD1. Germline V gene lookup returns CDR1 MNHNS and CDR2 SASEGT. V was pared by 4 bases and J by 4 bases, with 18 bases of the junction left unmatched. This CDR3 region has 19 residues.